The 10 T cell receptor beta chains listed next were all sequenced from one sample in a study of regulatory T cells in long-lasting Graves disease. Arm-PCR of CDR3 regions with iRepertoire HTBI primers generated TCR beta libraries. TCRdb ran MiXCR on the multiplex PCR reads and lists one entry per CDR3 protein. Of fewer than 400,000 distinct CDR3 sequences listed, around 20% are singletons. The time point here: persistent/refractory GD, antithyroid drugs over 5 years with positive TRAb. PBMC-derived RNA was used for the TCR library. Sequenced here: peripheral blood mononuclear cells (PBMCs), sampled when the disease was refractory, from a patient treated with antithyroid drugs. These receptors all come from a female donor with Graves disease.

This clonotype was observed a few times. The chain joins TRBV19 to TRBJ1-1; D is uncertain. The germline V gene encodes CDR1 LNHDA and CDR2 SQIVND (reference sequence). V lost 9 bases and J 1 base, leaving 9 bases between the germline ends. The CDR3 extends over 12 amino acids. The CDR3 here is CASLWGNTEAFF. Here the CDR3 DNA reads TGTGCCAGCCTCTGGGGGAACACTGAAGCTTTCTTT.

This clonotype came up many times. This chain links TRBV29-1 with TRBJ2-7, with 11 bases aligning to TRBD2. Germline CDR1 is SQVTM and CDR2 is ANQGSEA. V trimming: 1 base; J trimming: 2 bases; junction bases outside the gene matches: 1. This CDR3 has 14 amino acids. The chain's CDR3 is CSVEASGGPYEQYF. The CDR3 bases are TGCAGCGTTGAAGCTAGCGGGGGGCCCTACGAGCAGTACTTC.

This clonotype was picked up many times. CDR3 in amino acids: CASSCPLNQGAAVQPQHF. DNA for the CDR3: TGCGCCAGCAGCTGTCCCCTTAATCAGGGGGCCGCAGTTCAGCCCCAGCATTTT. V is TRBV5-1 and J is TRBJ1-5; TRBD1 aligns across 8 bases. From germline, CDR1 is SGHRS and CDR2 YFSETQ. The CDR3 is made up of 18 amino acids. V lost 3 bases and J lost 6; bases outside the gene matches: 17.

This clonotype occurred a few times. The V and J genes are TRBV24-1 and TRBJ1-2, with D maybe TRBD1 (5 bases). CDR3 length equals 13 residues. Germline V gene sequence: CDR1 KGHDR, CDR2 SFDVKD. Trimming removed 5 bases at V and 4 bases at J, with 10 bases between. The CDR3 spells CATSAGRFYGYTF. In DNA, the CDR3 is TGTGCCACCAGTGCGGGACGGTTCTATGGCTACACCTTC.

This clonotype was seen at least ten times. This chain joins TRBV12-3 or TRBV12-4 and TRBJ2-2; no definite D call. The CDR3 consists of 13 residues. Trimming pared 5 bases from V and 6 bases from J, leaving 10 bases between. CDR3 sequence (DNA): TGTGCCAGCAGTAACCTGGGTCCCGGGGAGCTGTTTTTT. This translates into CASSNLGPGELFF.

In this sample, this clonotype turned up once. V and J are TRBV18 and TRBJ1-1; no clear D. Trimming removed 3 bases from V and 1 base from J, with 12 bases in between. Germline assignment: CDR1 KGHSH and CDR2 LQKENI. CDR3 length equals 15 residues. CDR3 DNA sequence: TGTGCCAGCTCACCTCCGGGAAAGCCGAACACTGAAGCTTTCTTT. It is translated as CASSPPGKPNTEAFF.

This clonotype occurred many times. This rearrangement joins TRBV12-3 or TRBV12-4 to TRBJ1-2; 9 bases are shared with TRBD1. Trimming took 5 bases from V and 6 from J; bases not matched to a gene: 1. This CDR3 is built from 12 residues. The CDR3 is CASSRDRDGYTF. CDR3 DNA sequence: TGTGCCAGCAGTAGGGACAGGGATGGCTACACCTTC.

The table lists this clonotype with a count of one. The chain employs TRBV6-2 or TRBV6-3 and TRBJ2-1, with 10 bases aligning to TRBD2. V was pared by 6 bases and J by 2 bases, with 4 bases of the junction left unmatched. CDR3 length: 15 amino acids. The germline gives CDR1 MNHEY, CDR2 SVGEGT. The CDR3 here is CASRRTSGAYNEQFF. CDR3 DNA sequence: TGTGCCAGCAGGCGAACTAGCGGGGCCTACAATGAGCAGTTCTTC.

The genes are TRBV25-1 and TRBJ1-6; D is undetermined. The germline V and J ends were trimmed by 2 bases and 5 bases, with 7 bases remaining between them. The CDR3 is 14 amino acids. Germline CDR1 reads MGHDK; CDR2 reads SYGVNS. The CDR3 region has the DNA TGTGCCAGCAGTGAACCTGGGCATAATTCACCCCTCCACTTT. Residues: CASSEPGHNSPLHF.

The gene calls are TRBV3-1 and TRBJ1-1; 7 nucleotides line up with TRBD1. This CDR3 has 12 residues. Looked up from germline, CDR1 is LGHDT and CDR2 is YNNKEL (reference sequence). V shed 4 bases, J shed 11 bases, and the junction held 7 bases outside the gene matches. The CDR3 region has the DNA TGTGCCAGCAGCCCCCAAGGACAGGCGGCTTTCTTT. Its translation: CASSPQGQAAFF.